A single sample is the source of the 27 T cell receptor beta chains below, sequenced in a study of T-cell reconstitution after alpha-beta-depleted transplantation in children (dated by TCRdb to about 2016). The treatment or condition label here, explained by the study, means: allogeneic hematopoietic cell transplantation with graft depleted of TCRalphabeta T cells and CD19 B cells. The library was obtained by PCR. Sequencing instrument: Illumina HiSeq 2500. Molecular barcoding was employed in the preparation of TCR libraries, with unique molecular identifiers being used to normalize TCRbeta repertoire quantification. TCRdb itself trimmed the public reads at Q25 with fastp, ran MiXCR and retained productive beta chains. Each CDR3 protein appears once, grouped with its most common genes and DNA. The sample contains some 840,000 distinct CDR3 sequences, roughly 16% of them found a single time. Roughly 5% of the sample rests with the top ten.

The sample here was PBMCs, mostly from graft donor cells, taken 360 days after TCRalphabeta/CD19-depleted stem cell transplant. These receptors were taken from a male patient between 5 and 17 years old who had a stem cell transplant for acute lymphoblastic leukemia, so the T cells may come from the graft donor.

This clonotype was detected ten times or more. CDR3 nucleotide sequence: TGCGCCAGCAGCTCCGTCCCACAAAGGGTGGCTTTCTTT. As protein: CASSSVPQRVAFF. V gene TRBV5-1 combines with J gene TRBJ1-1; D unresolved. This CDR3 spans 13 amino acids. Germline V gene lookup returns CDR1 SGHRS and CDR2 YFSETQ. The V end lost 3 bases, the J end lost 11 bases, and 17 bases lay between the germline ends.

This rearrangement joins TRBV18 to TRBJ2-3, with 7 bases identical to TRBD2. From germline, CDR1 is KGHSH and CDR2 LQKENI. CDR3 length: 15 amino acids. V gave up 1 base and J gave up 2 bases; unmatched junction bases: 3. In DNA form, the CDR3 reads TGTGCCAGCTCACCACTAAGCGGGAACACAGATACGCAGTATTTT. Protein product: CASSPLSGNTDTQYF.

The chain has TRBV4-1 and TRBJ2-5; possibly TRBD1 or TRBD2 for D (5 bases each). V was pared by 1 base and J by 5 bases, with 20 bases between. The CDR3 has 17 amino acids. The germline gives CDR1 MGHRA, CDR2 YSYEKL. The CDR3 loop reads CASSQVLLGTGTETQYF. The CDR3 nucleotides read TGCGCCAGCAGCCAAGTATTGTTAGGGACGGGCACGGAGACCCAGTACTTC.

The chain has TRBV28 and TRBJ2-7, with 8 nucleotides matching TRBD1. The length of the CDR3 is 16 residues. J gave up 4 bases and V 3 bases, and 11 bases lay outside the gene matches. CDR1 is MDHEN and CDR2 is SYDVKM in the germline V gene. As DNA, the CDR3 is TGTGCCAGCAGTTTCCTCGGCCAGGGGGCCCGGTACGAGCAGTACTTC. Its translation: CASSFLGQGARYEQYF.

This clonotype was seen a handful of times. This rearrangement joins TRBV21-1 to TRBJ2-1; TRBD1 was called by the table and not checked on the DNA. TRBV21-1 counts as a pseudogene. This CDR3 has 17 residues. CDR3 coding DNA: TGTGCCAGCACCCCTACTCTTACTCGCTGTGAGTACAATGAGCAGTTCTTC. The encoded protein is CASTPTLTRCEYNEQFF.

This clonotype turned up a few times. V usage is TRBV7-4 and J usage is TRBJ2-7; TRBD1 aligns across 9 bases. Looked up from germline, CDR1 is SGHVT and CDR2 is SQSDAQ. The CDR3 has 13 residues. J gave up 6 bases and V 3 bases, and 3 bases lay outside the gene matches. CDR3 residues: CASSFYRGREQYF. CDR3 DNA sequence: TGTGCCAGCAGCTTTTACAGGGGGCGCGAGCAGTACTTC.

The V gene is TRBV21-1, the J gene TRBJ1-2; the table calls TRBD1, which could not be checked here. TRBV21-1 corresponds to a pseudogene. This CDR3 region has 12 residues. The CDR3: CASRWTGMGYTF. Written as DNA, the CDR3 is TGTGCCAGCCGTTGGACAGGGATGGGCTACACCTTC.

There are many counts of this clonotype. The rearrangement links TRBV20-1 to TRBJ2-3, with TRBD2 as a possible D gene (6 bases). With 3 bases removed from V and 1 base from J, the gap between germline ends came to 11 bases. The CDR3 is made up of 14 amino acids. Germline CDR1 and CDR2: DFQATT and SNEGSKA (reference sequence). CDR3 sequence (DNA): TGCAGTGCTAGCTCTAGCGATGGCACAGATACGCAGTATTTT. Amino acids: CSASSSDGTDTQYF.

The rearrangement uses TRBV9 and TRBJ2-1; no reliable D call. In germline, CDR1 is SGDLS, CDR2 YYNGEE. V lost 1 base and J 8 bases, leaving 16 bases between the germline ends. CDR3 length: 15 amino acids. The CDR3 region has the DNA TGTGCCAGCAGCGTACAGGCTCGAAGCTCGGATGAGCAGTTCTTC. Translating gives CASSVQARSSDEQFF.

The rearrangement joins TRBV5-1 to TRBJ2-7; D unclear. The V and J ends lost 3 bases and 4 bases respectively, with 20 bases between them. The V gene's germline CDR1 is SGHRS and CDR2 YFSETQ. This CDR3 is 16 amino acids long. CDR3 residues: CASSSLVGKGLYEQYF. The CDR3 bases are TGCGCCAGCAGCTCCCTGGTGGGGAAGGGTCTGTACGAGCAGTACTTC.

In this sample, this clonotype turned up many times. V usage is TRBV29-1 and J usage is TRBJ2-1; TRBD1 might be the D (5 bases). The CDR3 covers 12 residues. Germline V gives CDR1 SQVTM, CDR2 ANQGSEA. V was clipped by 0 bases and J by 8 bases, with 8 bases between them. CDR3: CSVEEGVDEQFF. Written as DNA, the CDR3 is TGCAGCGTTGAAGAAGGGGTGGATGAGCAGTTCTTC.

V usage is TRBV6-1 and J usage is TRBJ1-5; D not resolved. The CDR3 is made up of 16 amino acids. CDR1 is MNHNS, CDR2 SASEGT, per germline. Trimming took 1 base from V and 6 from J, leaving 16 bases between them. The CDR3 nucleotides read TGTGCCAGCAGTGAAGGAAGTCGGGGTTACGGTCAGCCCCAGCATTTT. Its translation: CASSEGSRGYGQPQHF.

This rearrangement joins TRBV5-3 to TRBJ2-3; 8 nucleotides match TRBD1. TRBV5-3 is an ORF for which the function is uncertain. CDR3 length equals 16 residues. The V gene end was trimmed by 5 bases and the J gene end by 2 bases; junction bases not matched to a gene: 10. In DNA, the CDR3 is TGTGCCAGAAGAGTTCTCCGGGACAGGACCACAGATACGCAGTATTTT. Translation gives CARRVLRDRTTDTQYF.

This clonotype appeared many times. This rearrangement joins TRBV11-2 to TRBJ2-5; D gene unclear. CDR1 is SGHAT and CDR2 is FQNNGV in the germline V gene. Trimming removed 1 base at V and 0 bases at J, with 9 bases between. The CDR3 sequence is 15 residues long. For the CDR3, the DNA is TGTGCCAGCAGCTTAGGAATGTCGTACCAAGAGACCCAGTACTTC. Translation: CASSLGMSYQETQYF. The complete variable domain, with remaining parts taken from reference TRBV11-2 and TRBJ2-5, reads EAGVAQSPRYKIIEKRQSVAFWCNPISGHATLYWYQQILGQGPKLLIQFQNNGVVDDSQLPKDRFSAERLKGVDSTLKIQPAKLEDSAVYLCASSLGMSYQETQYFGPGTRLLVL.

This clonotype occurred many times. This rearrangement joins TRBV7-2 to TRBJ2-1, with 10 positions matching TRBD2. The CDR3 contains 17 residues. The germline CDR1 and CDR2 sequences are SGHTA and FQGNSA. V was pared by 0 bases and J by 6 bases, with 8 bases of the junction left unmatched. For the CDR3, the DNA is TGTGCCAGCAGCTTAGCGCGCACTAGCGGGAAGGGCAATGAGCAGTTCTTC. It yields the protein CASSLARTSGKGNEQFF.

This clonotype turned up a few times. V and J are TRBV5-1 and TRBJ2-2; maybe TRBD1 (6 bases). V was shortened by 5 bases and J by 2 bases, with 10 bases between the two germline ends. Germline CDR1 and CDR2: SGHRS and YFSETQ. This CDR3 is built from 14 residues. The DNA for the CDR3 is TGCGCCAGCAGGGACAGTGAAAACACCGGGGAGCTGTTTTTT. Amino acids: CASRDSENTGELFF. Filled out from reference TRBV5-1 and TRBJ2-2, the complete variable domain reads KAGVTQTPRYLIKTRGQQVTLSCSPISGHRSVSWYQQTPGQGLQFLFEYFSETQRNKGNFPGRFSGRQFSNSRSEMNVSTLELGDSALYLCASRDSENTGELFFGEGSRLTVL.

This clonotype was observed a few times. The V gene is TRBV29-1, the J gene TRBJ2-7; no definite D call. The CDR3 is 9 residues long. Trimming left V 8 bases short and J 9 bases short, with 11 bases between. Germline V CDR1 and CDR2: SQVTM, ANQGSEA. This CDR3 is CSSYCVQYF. The CDR3 nucleotides read TGCAGCTCCTATTGCGTGCAGTACTTC.

This clonotype was recorded a few times. The chain is built from TRBV29-1 and TRBJ1-1; D may be TRBD1 (5 bases). V lost 6 bases and J 4 bases, leaving 18 bases between the germline ends. Germline V gives CDR1 SQVTM, CDR2 ANQGSEA. The CDR3 is 14 residues long. In DNA, the CDR3 is TGCAGCGTAGAGGGACGCTGGAGGCCCACTGAAGCTTTCTTT. Translated: CSVEGRWRPTEAFF.

This clonotype showed up just a few times. The chain has TRBV15 and TRBJ2-2, with D possibly being TRBD1 (6 bases). Germline lookup yields CDR1 LNHNV and CDR2 YYDKDF (reference sequence). V was shortened by 3 bases and J by 10 bases, with 18 bases between the two germline ends. The CDR3 is made up of 15 amino acids. CDR3 DNA: TGTGCCACCAGCAGTGGGCAGGGGCTCAACGAGGAGCTGTTTTTT. This codes for CATSSGQGLNEELFF.

This chain joins TRBV12-3 or TRBV12-4 and TRBJ1-5; D unresolved. This CDR3 has 12 residues. The V and J ends lost 6 bases and 6 bases respectively, with 9 bases between them. CDR3 DNA sequence: TGTGCCAGCAGCATCGGAATTCAGCCCCAGCATTTT. The encoded protein is CASSIGIQPQHF.

This clonotype was seen only a few times. The chain joins TRBV18 to TRBJ2-3, with TRBD1 matching 7 bases. The CDR3 spans 15 residues. V dropped 4 bases and J dropped 0; count of bases not matched to a gene: 4. Germline CDR1 and CDR2: KGHSH and LQKENI. The CDR3 DNA follows: TGTGCCAGCTCACTACAGGGGAGAAGCACAGATACGCAGTATTTT. This gives the protein CASSLQGRSTDTQYF.

The gene calls are TRBV24-1 and TRBJ2-1, with 12 bases aligning to TRBD2. V shed 7 bases, J shed 8 bases, and the junction held 8 bases outside the gene matches. The CDR3 spans 15 residues. Germline V gene lookup returns CDR1 KGHDR and CDR2 SFDVKD. The CDR3 region is CATRRLAGASDEQFF. The CDR3 DNA sequence: TGTGCCACCAGGAGACTAGCGGGAGCCTCCGATGAGCAGTTCTTC.

A few counts support this clonotype. This chain joins TRBV12-3 or TRBV12-4 and TRBJ1-2, with 7 positions matching TRBD1. The CDR3 totals 16 residues. Trimming removed 3 bases from V and 5 bases from J; junction bases left unmatched: 12. For the CDR3, the DNA is TGTGCCAGCAGTTTTCCCCAACAGGGGAGCGGGTATGGCTACACCTTC. This codes for CASSFPQQGSGYGYTF.

This chain joins TRBV5-1 and TRBJ2-7, with D possibly being TRBD2 (6 bases). CDR1 and CDR2 (germline): SGHRS, YFSETQ. This CDR3 has 17 residues. Trimming removed 4 bases from V and 2 bases from J, with 22 bases in between. DNA for the CDR3: TGCGCCAGCAGCGGGTACCTTAGCGGAAAGCCCGCCTACGAGCAGTACTTC. This codes for CASSGYLSGKPAYEQYF.

This chain joins TRBV20-1 and TRBJ2-7; D could derive from TRBD1 or TRBD2 (5 bases each). In germline, CDR1 is DFQATT, CDR2 SNEGSKA (reference sequence). The CDR3 spans 15 residues. The V and J ends lost 6 bases and 3 bases respectively, with 21 bases between them. CDR3 loop: CSATSGGTVYYEQYF. The DNA for the CDR3 is TGCAGTGCCACATCTGGGGGTACGGTTTACTACGAGCAGTACTTC.

This clonotype was recorded at least ten times. The chain joins TRBV7-2 to TRBJ2-1; D gene ambiguous. Deletions cut 5 bases from V and 7 bases from J, with 21 bases between. The CDR3 runs 16 residues. Germline CDR1 and CDR2: SGHTA and FQGNSA. The CDR3 loop is CASSISLPGRQNEQFF. The CDR3 DNA reads as TGTGCCAGCAGCATTAGCCTCCCGGGTCGGCAGAATGAGCAGTTCTTC. Using reference TRBV7-2 and TRBJ2-1 for the parts outside the CDR3, the full variable domain is GAGVSQSPSNKVTEKGKDVELRCDPISGHTALYWYRQSLGQGLEFLIYFQGNSAPDKSGLPSDRFSAERTGGSVSTLTIQRTQQEDSAVYLCASSISLPGRQNEQFFGPGTRLTVL.

There are a few counts of this clonotype. This rearrangement joins TRBV7-9 to TRBJ2-7, with D perhaps assigned TRBD1 or TRBD2 (5 bases each). Trimming pared 6 bases from V and 5 bases from J, leaving 23 bases between. This CDR3 spans 16 amino acids. Germline CDR1 is SEHNR and CDR2 is FQNEAQ (reference sequence). This CDR3 is CASRLIPATGANEQYF. The CDR3, as DNA: TGTGCCAGCAGGCTTATCCCGGCCACCGGGGCCAACGAGCAGTACTTC.